This T cell receptor beta chain is from a study of vaccination effects on CD4 cells after COVID-19. The CDR3 runs 16 residues. TCRdb's table, derived via immunoSEQ multiplex PCR, lists solely in-frame clones and lacks some. Found here are about 41,000 clones, about two thirds of them singletons; the top ten hold roughly 25%. Before any sequencing was done, the ViraFEST assay used viral peptide pools to expand antigen-specific CD4+ T cells. Researchers isolated CD4+ T cells once approximately eleven days of culture had elapsed. Neither prior SARS-CoV-2 infection nor positive nucleocapsid antibodies were present in the vaccine recipients. There are a few counts of this clone. Its antigen is unknown.

This clonotype was obtained from a human donor who received a COVID-19 vaccine. Here the sequenced sample was CD4+ T cells from PBMCs cultured with HCoV-OC43 spike peptides, taken before COVID-19 vaccination. Subset indicated: HCoV-OC43 spike overlapping peptide pool stimulation. The rearrangement joins TRBV21-1 to TRBJ1-3; no DNA check was done on the table's D call, TRBD1. TRBV21-1 is a documented pseudogene. CDR3 amino acids: CASSKGRGQGLNTIYF. DNA of the CDR3: TGTGCCAGCAGCAAAGGCCGCGGACAGGGGTTAAACACCATATATTTT.